Shown below are 29 T cell receptor beta chains from a single sample sequenced in a study of blood T cell repertoires in COVID-19. Data came from immunoSEQ multiplex PCR; TCRdb stores just in-frame clones and leaves some out. In the table there are about 200,000 clones, roughly nine tenths of which are singletons. Sample: peripheral blood. The receptors were sampled from a woman in her 70s with acute or convalescent COVID-19.

The chain joins TRBV27 to TRBJ1-2; no clear D. Germline CDR1 MNHEY, CDR2 SMNVEV (reference sequence). V lost 5 bases, J lost 8 bases, and 15 bases lay in between. CDR3 length equals 13 residues. The CDR3 DNA reads as TGTGCCAGCAGTCCCAGACACACGGGAGGCTACACCTTC. It encodes CASSPRHTGGYTF.

The chain carries TRBV7-2 and TRBJ1-2; no definite D call. CDR3 length: 14 amino acids. CDR1 and CDR2 from the germline V gene are SGHTA and FQGNSA. Trimming stripped 1 base from V and 8 bases from J, with 14 bases between. CDR3 in DNA: TGTGCCAGCAGCTTAGGAACCGTCCCCGAGGGCTACACCTTC. Its translation is CASSLGTVPEGYTF. Combining the CDR3 with reference TRBV7-2 and TRBJ1-2 gives the whole variable domain GAGVSQSPSNKVTEKGKDVELRCDPISGHTALYWYRQSLGQGLEFLIYFQGNSAPDKSGLPSDRFSAERTGGSVSTLTIQRTQQEDSAVYLCASSLGTVPEGYTFGSGTRLTVV.

The rearrangement uses TRBV4-2 and TRBJ2-2; 9 bases line up with TRBD2. V lost 0 bases and J lost 6; bases outside the gene matches: 5. The germline V gene encodes CDR1 LGHNA and CDR2 YNFKEQ. The CDR3 has 16 residues. The CDR3 reads CASSQEGTSLAGELFF. The CDR3 DNA follows: TGTGCCAGCAGCCAAGAGGGGACTAGCCTCGCCGGGGAGCTGTTTTTT.

V gene TRBV18 combines with J gene TRBJ2-7; TRBD1 agrees at 7 bases. CDR3 size: 14 residues. Germline lookup yields CDR1 KGHSH and CDR2 LQKENI. V lost 2 bases, J lost 5 bases, and 6 bases stayed unmatched. The CDR3: CASSPDRANDEQYF. The DNA for the CDR3 is TGTGCCAGCTCACCAGACAGGGCGAACGACGAGCAGTACTTC. The whole variable domain, remainder taken from reference TRBV18 and TRBJ2-7, is NAGVMQNPRHLVRRRGQEARLRCSPMKGHSHVYWYRQLPEEGLKFMVYLQKENIIDESGMPKERFSAEFPKEGPSILRIQQVVRGDSAAYFCASSPDRANDEQYFGPGTRLTVT.

This clone was found a few times. The chain has TRBV15 and TRBJ1-1, with 11 bases that match TRBD1. The trim removed 1 base at V and 4 bases at J, leaving 5 bases unmatched. The germline V gene has CDR1 LNHNV and CDR2 YYDKDF (reference sequence). The CDR3 is 16 residues long. For the CDR3, the DNA is TGTGCCACCAGCAGAGCGGTTGGGACAGGGGGCACTGAAGCTTTCTTT. This sequence encodes CATSRAVGTGGTEAFF.

V gene TRBV2 combines with J gene TRBJ1-2; 10 bases map to TRBD1. The V segment lost 4 bases and the J segment 6 bases; nucleotides outside the gene matches: 2. The length of the CDR3 is 13 residues. CDR1 and CDR2 (germline): SNHLY, FYNNEI. CDR3 in amino acids: CASSVTGGDGYTF. The CDR3 nucleotides read TGTGCCAGCAGTGTGACAGGGGGCGATGGCTACACCTTC.

The chain has TRBV27 and TRBJ2-5; 11 nucleotides align to TRBD2. V dropped 3 bases and J dropped 5; count of bases not matched to a gene: 5. Germline-derived CDR1 and CDR2 are MNHEY and SMNVEV (reference sequence). The CDR3 is 15 amino acids. The CDR3 nucleotides read TGTGCCAGCAGTTTTAGCGGGAGGGCCCGCGAGACCCAGTACTTC. Its protein product is CASSFSGRARETQYF.

The DNA of the CDR3 is TGTGCCAGCAGTGACTCGAGGGCAGGGGGATATAGCAATCAGCCCCAGCATTTT. As protein: CASSDSRAGGYSNQPQHF. The chain links TRBV6-4 to TRBJ1-5, with 7 bases that match TRBD1. V dropped 0 bases and J dropped 0; count of bases not matched to a gene: 8. This CDR3 region has 18 residues. The V gene's germline CDR1 is MRHNA and CDR2 SNTAGT.

V is TRBV6-1 and J is TRBJ2-2, with unresolved D. V dropped 1 base and J dropped 4 bases, with 10 bases sitting between them. The CDR3 consists of 15 residues. Germline V gene sequence: CDR1 MNHNS, CDR2 SASEGT. The CDR3 nucleotides read TGTGCCAGCAGTGAAGTTCCTAGTGGCACCGGGGAGCTGTTTTTT. Translating it yields CASSEVPSGTGELFF.

The chain uses TRBV6-5 and TRBJ2-1; 7 nucleotides agree with TRBD2. CDR1 MNHEY and CDR2 SVGAGI come from the germline V gene. The junction had 10 bases not matched to a gene; V was cut back by 8 bases and J by 3 bases. The CDR3 has 15 residues. The CDR3, as DNA: TGTGCCAGCTCAGGGATCGGGACTATCTACAATGAGCAGTTCTTC. It is translated as CASSGIGTIYNEQFF.

The rearrangement joins TRBV7-9 to TRBJ2-4, with a possible D match to TRBD1 (5 bases). Between the trimmed V and J ends, which lost 1 base and 3 bases, there was a span of 10 bases. Germline CDR1 is SEHNR and CDR2 is FQNEAQ (reference sequence). This CDR3 region has 15 residues. The CDR3 loop reads CASSLGAGFKNIQYF. Written as DNA, the CDR3 is TGTGCCAGCAGCTTAGGGGCAGGGTTCAAAAACATTCAGTACTTC.

The chain combines TRBV7-8 with TRBJ2-1, with 13 bases matching TRBD2. Germline V gene data show CDR1 as SGHVS and CDR2 as FQNEAQ. The V segment lost 5 bases and the J segment 6 bases; nucleotides outside the gene matches: 4. The CDR3 contains 15 residues. CDR3 in DNA: TGTGCCAGCAGCCCAAGACTAGCGGGGGGCAATGAGCAGTTCTTC. It encodes CASSPRLAGGNEQFF.

CDR3 coding DNA: TGTGCCAGTAATTTAGGGGCCGGAGCGACCGGGGAGCTGTTTTTT. Its protein is CASNLGAGATGELFF. The chain recombines TRBV19 with TRBJ2-2; D perhaps matches TRBD1 (5 bases). The CDR3 extends over 15 amino acids. V dropped 7 bases and J dropped 5 bases, with 17 bases sitting between them. Germline CDR1 is LNHDA and CDR2 is SQIVND (reference sequence).

Regarding this clone: One junction end disagrees with the germline gene, perhaps due to a read error. The chain has TRBV18 and TRBJ2-7, with D perhaps matching TRBD2 (5 bases). Germline CDR1 KGHSH, CDR2 LQKENI. The CDR3 extends over 12 amino acids. The CDR3 protein is CASSPIEGIRHF. The CDR3 DNA is TGTGCCAGCTCACCAATCGAGGGTATACGGCACTTC.

The rearrangement links TRBV15 to TRBJ2-7, with D perhaps TRBD1 (5 bases). Trimming removed 0 bases from V and 0 bases from J, with 12 bases in between. The CDR3 extends over 16 amino acids. From germline, CDR1 is LNHNV and CDR2 YYDKDF (reference sequence). Here the CDR3 DNA reads TGTGCCACCAGCAGAGATGTAACAGGATTCTCCTACGAGCAGTACTTC. It translates to CATSRDVTGFSYEQYF.

The chain joins TRBV29-1 to TRBJ1-1, with no clear D. The CDR3 contains 13 residues. V lost 6 bases and J lost 3, with 14 bases in between. Germline lookup yields CDR1 SQVTM and CDR2 ANQGSEA. CDR3 amino acids: CSVGQQLYTEAFF. The CDR3 bases are TGCAGCGTGGGTCAACAGCTGTACACTGAAGCTTTCTTT.

The table lists this clone with a count of one. An end of the junction differs from the germline gene, which may be a read error. The chain has TRBV5-4 and TRBJ2-7; D not certain. The CDR3 has 12 residues. Germline CDR1 and CDR2: SGHNT and YYREEE (reference sequence). The CDR3 nucleotides read TGTGCCAGCAGCCCCCAGAGTGGGCCTCTCGACTTC. It encodes CASSPQSGPLDF.

The sample holds a few counts of this clone. DNA for the CDR3: TGTGCCAGCGCCTCGCTGGGGCGGGGCTACACCTTC. It codes for CASASLGRGYTF. The chain combines TRBV6-6 with TRBJ1-2, with TRBD1 as a possible D gene (5 bases). Germline V gene sequence: CDR1 MNHNY, CDR2 SVGAGI (reference sequence). There are 12 residues in the CDR3. Trimming cost V 8 bases and J 8 bases, with 15 bases left between them.

This chain's CDR3 is CASSLLNEQFF. The DNA for the CDR3 is TGTGCCAGCAGCCTCCTTAATGAGCAGTTCTTC. This rearrangement joins TRBV28 to TRBJ2-1; no clear D. With 6 bases removed from V and 7 bases from J, the gap between germline ends came to 7 bases. This CDR3 is 11 amino acids long. CDR1 is MDHEN, CDR2 SYDVKM, per germline.

The table lists this clone with a count of one. The V call is TRBV6-5, the J call TRBJ2-7; 9 bases are a match to TRBD1. The CDR3 sequence is 15 residues long. Germline CDR1 and CDR2: MNHEY and SVGAGI. Trimming at V came to 6 bases and at J to 5 bases, leaving 11 bases not matched to a gene. The CDR3 nucleotides are TGTGCCAGCAGACCCTCGGGACAGGGTGCGGACGAGCAGTACTTC. It codes for CASRPSGQGADEQYF.

The CDR3 DNA is TGTGCCAGTAACCCTTGGACAGGGACTGGGGCCAACGTCCTGACTTTC. Its translation: CASNPWTGTGANVLTF. The chain has TRBV19 and TRBJ2-6; TRBD1 matches at 8 bases. J was trimmed by 2 bases and V by 7 bases; bases with no gene match: 7. The germline gives CDR1 LNHDA, CDR2 SQIVND (reference sequence). The CDR3 has 16 amino acids.

The rearrangement links TRBV27 to TRBJ2-7; the match to TRBD2 covers 8 bases. The V and J ends lost 5 bases and 5 bases, in that order; junction bases with no gene match: 8. The CDR3 has 14 residues. Germline V CDR1 and CDR2: MNHEY, SMNVEV (reference sequence). This CDR3 reads CASSPRRGAHEQYF. In DNA, the CDR3 is TGTGCCAGCAGTCCCAGGCGGGGGGCCCACGAGCAGTACTTC.

This clone is a singleton in its sample. The V and J genes are TRBV15 and TRBJ1-6; TRBD1 might be the D (6 bases). The CDR3 is 15 residues long. Trimming stripped 5 bases from V and 9 bases from J, with 17 bases between. Germline-derived CDR1 and CDR2 are LNHNV and YYDKDF (reference sequence). CDR3 in DNA: TGTGCCACCAGCGCCCTCCGGGACACCGGTTCACCCCTCCACTTT. Translated, it gives CATSALRDTGSPLHF.

V and J are TRBV5-1 and TRBJ1-5; no clear D gene. Germline values: CDR1 SGHRS, CDR2 YFSETQ. The CDR3 contains 13 residues. Trimming stripped 3 bases from V and 4 bases from J, with 8 bases between. The CDR3 reads CASSSEMNQPQHF. CDR3 sequence (DNA): TGCGCCAGCAGCTCGGAGATGAATCAGCCCCAGCATTTT. Together with reference TRBV5-1 and TRBJ1-5, the CDR3 gives the full variable domain: KAGVTQTPRYLIKTRGQQVTLSCSPISGHRSVSWYQQTPGQGLQFLFEYFSETQRNKGNFPGRFSGRQFSNSRSEMNVSTLELGDSALYLCASSSEMNQPQHFGDGTRLSIL.

The chain links TRBV5-1 to TRBJ2-5; TRBD1 might be the D (6 bases). This CDR3 contains 16 residues. Per germline, CDR1 SGHRS and CDR2 YFSETQ. With 0 bases removed from V and 5 bases from J, the gap between germline ends came to 17 bases. The CDR3 DNA is TGCGCCAGCAGCTTGGTGGCAGCACTCCAGGGGGAGACCCAGTACTTC. Translating gives CASSLVAALQGETQYF.

The V call is TRBV7-2, the J call TRBJ2-7, with 8 bases lining up with TRBD2. The CDR3 has 15 residues. Germline CDR1 reads SGHTA; CDR2 reads FQGNSA. The V segment lost 5 bases and the J segment 3 bases; nucleotides outside the gene matches: 9. CDR3 region: CASSPDGRALYEQYF. CDR3 DNA: TGTGCCAGCAGCCCAGACGGGAGGGCCCTCTACGAGCAGTACTTC.

This clone was counted once. This rearrangement joins TRBV6-6 to TRBJ1-4, with unresolved D. The V and J ends lost 0 bases and 8 bases respectively, with 10 bases between them. CDR1 is MNHNY and CDR2 is SVGAGI in the germline V gene (reference sequence). The CDR3 loop spans 14 amino acids. The CDR3 region has the DNA TGTGCCAGCAGTTACTCGTCCTCCGGGGAAAAACTGTTTTTT. Protein product: CASSYSSSGEKLFF.

This clone showed up just a few times. The chain has TRBV28 and TRBJ1-4; the D is unclear. This CDR3 contains 16 residues. Germline values: CDR1 MDHEN, CDR2 SYDVKM. Trimming removed 7 bases at V and 0 bases at J, with 15 bases between. CDR3 sequence reads: CASTPTVVATNEKLFF. The CDR3 bases are TGTGCCAGCACCCCAACCGTAGTTGCAACTAATGAAAAACTGTTTTTT. Drawing the rest from reference TRBV28 and TRBJ1-4, the complete variable domain is DVKVTQSSRYLVKRTGEKVFLECVQDMDHENMFWYRQDPGLGLRLIYFSYDVKMKEKGDIPEGYSVSREKKERFSLILESASTNQTSMYLCASTPTVVATNEKLFFGSGTQLSVL.

The CDR3 region is CASSETLFETQYF. CDR3 nucleotides: TGTGCCAGCAGCGAGACACTCTTTGAGACCCAGTACTTC. V is TRBV7-2 and J is TRBJ2-5; D not certain. CDR1 SGHTA and CDR2 FQGNSA come from the germline V gene. This CDR3 is built from 13 residues. V shed 5 bases and J shed 5 bases, with 12 bases lying between them.